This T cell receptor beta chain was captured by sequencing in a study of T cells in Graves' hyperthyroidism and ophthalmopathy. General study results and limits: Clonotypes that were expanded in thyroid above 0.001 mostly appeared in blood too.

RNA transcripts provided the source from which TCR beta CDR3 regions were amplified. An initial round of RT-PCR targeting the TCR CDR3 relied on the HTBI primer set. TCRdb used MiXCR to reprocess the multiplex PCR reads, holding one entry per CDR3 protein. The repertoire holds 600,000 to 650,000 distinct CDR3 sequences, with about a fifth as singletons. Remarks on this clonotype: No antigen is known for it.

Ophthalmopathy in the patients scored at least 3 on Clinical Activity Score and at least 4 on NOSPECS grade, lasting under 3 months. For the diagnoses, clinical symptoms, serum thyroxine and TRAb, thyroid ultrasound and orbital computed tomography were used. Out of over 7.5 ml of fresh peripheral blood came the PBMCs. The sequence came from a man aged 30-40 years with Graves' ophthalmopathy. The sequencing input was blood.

CDR3 region: CASTRSGTSGYNEQFF. In DNA form, the CDR3 reads TGTGCCAGCACCCGCTCCGGGACTAGCGGATACAATGAGCAGTTCTTC. The gene calls are TRBV3-1 and TRBJ2-1, with 11 positions matching TRBD2. The CDR3 loop spans 16 amino acids. Germline CDR1 is LGHDT and CDR2 is YNNKEL (reference sequence). The V segment lost 7 bases and the J segment 4 bases; nucleotides outside the gene matches: 9.